This entry describes one T cell receptor (beta chain). The CDR3 runs 15 residues. This sample is drawn from a study of technical replicates of blood from several donors. Assay used: immunoSEQ multiplex PCR; TCRdb lists only in-frame clones, some missing. The table lists some 68,000 clones, roughly 92% of them singletons. The clonotype comes from a human donor in good health. The V and J genes are TRBV21-1 and TRBJ1-1. TRBV21-1 is annotated as a pseudogene. Sequencing was carried out using T cells isolated from PBMCs. The chain's CDR3 is CASSALAQPPVVAFF. The CDR3 nucleotides are TGTGCCAGCAGCGCTTTAGCCCAGCCCCCAGTCGTAGCTTTCTTT.